This note documents a single T cell receptor (beta chain) sequence. Its antigen is unknown. Using immunoSEQ multiplex PCR, the repertoire was profiled, and TCRdb retains in-frame clones only, with some absent. The sample yields fewer than 40,000 clones, 81% seen once. The data were taken from a study of T cells in narcolepsy. Study context: Healthy controls were enrolled alongside patients with narcolepsy type 1 or type 2. Findings and limits, study-wide: Autoreactive HCRT-specific and TRIB2-specific clonotypes were marked in same-patient CSF-versus-blood CD4+ comparisons. Blood of same and different patients, but not healthy controls, reportedly held recurring autoreactive clonotypes. Some memory CD4+ repertoires had no autoreactive clone sequences.

Germline lookup yields CDR1 ENHRY and CDR2 SYGVKD. The CDR3 sequence is 14 residues long. V trimming: 6 bases; J trimming: 1 base; junction bases outside the gene matches: 4. What was sequenced was memory (CD45RA-) CD4+ T cells from blood. The rearrangement uses TRBV10-3 and TRBJ2-3; 7 bases are shared with TRBD1. The origin of this receptor is a human donor in good health. CDR3 in amino acids: CAISLTGGTDTQYF. The CDR3 nucleotides read TGTGCCATCAGCCTAACAGGGGGCACAGATACGCAGTATTTT.